This entry lists 21 T cell receptor beta chains sequenced from one sample in a study of control samples from healthy donors and cancer patients. Data came from immunoSEQ multiplex PCR; TCRdb stores just in-frame clones and leaves some out. The data contain approximately 210,000 clones, over 80% of them singletons. Sequences were obtained from blood. Receptors were obtained from a man aged 25-45 years in good health.

V gene TRBV6-6 combines with J gene TRBJ1-5, with D perhaps matching TRBD1 (6 bases). Trimming took off 6 bases at V and 0 bases at J, with 15 bases between the two ends. The CDR3 covers 16 residues. Germline values: CDR1 MNHNY, CDR2 SVGAGI (reference sequence). The CDR3 bases are TGTGCCAGCAGCTACAGGGTCTCGGATAGCAATCAGCCCCAGCATTTT. Translated: CASSYRVSDSNQPQHF.

This clone was observed a handful of times. The chain carries TRBV7-2 and TRBJ1-1; D call uncertain. V lost 5 bases, J lost 3 bases, and 13 bases lay in between. This CDR3 comprises 14 residues. Germline V gene sequence: CDR1 SGHTA, CDR2 FQGNSA. CDR3 sequence: CASSRLAGYTEAFF. In DNA, the CDR3 is TGTGCCAGCAGCCGGCTGGCGGGGTACACTGAAGCTTTCTTT.

The chain recombines TRBV5-4 with TRBJ1-2; D is perhaps TRBD1 (5 bases). The CDR3 is 16 residues long. CDR1 is SGHNT, CDR2 YYREEE, per germline (reference sequence). Trimming took off 2 bases at V and 4 bases at J, with 18 bases between the two ends. CDR3 region: CASSLGPRRDIYGYTF. The CDR3 DNA reads as TGTGCCAGCAGCTTAGGTCCTCGCAGGGATATCTATGGCTACACCTTC.

This clone occurred once. The gene calls are TRBV2 and TRBJ1-1, with a possible D match to TRBD1 (6 bases). Germline lookup yields CDR1 SNHLY and CDR2 FYNNEI. The CDR3 runs 11 residues. The V end lost 6 bases, the J end lost 7 bases, and 9 bases lay between the germline ends. The chain's CDR3 is CASRGQYEAFF. CDR3 in DNA: TGTGCCAGCAGAGGACAGTATGAAGCTTTCTTT.

The rearrangement joins TRBV7-8 to TRBJ1-6; D unclear. This CDR3 is 12 amino acids long. The V end was cut by 3 bases, the J end by 6 bases, with 3 bases between. Germline lookup yields CDR1 SGHVS and CDR2 FQNEAQ. CDR3 in amino acids: CASSLPNSPLHF. The CDR3, as DNA: TGTGCCAGCAGCTTGCCTAATTCACCCCTCCACTTT.

This clone has a count of ten or more. V gene TRBV2 combines with J gene TRBJ2-7; D not certain. Germline V gene sequence: CDR1 SNHLY, CDR2 FYNNEI. V dropped 3 bases and J dropped 0 bases, with 12 bases sitting between them. The CDR3 length is 15 residues. The CDR3 loop reads CASSDGRVTSYEQYF. CDR3 bases: TGTGCCAGCAGTGATGGTAGGGTGACCTCCTACGAGCAGTACTTC. Drawing the rest from reference TRBV2 and TRBJ2-7, the complete variable domain is EPEVTQTPSHQVTQMGQEVILRCVPISNHLYFYWYRQILGQKVEFLVSFYNNEISEKSEIFDDQFSVERPDGSNFTLKIRSTKLEDSAMYFCASSDGRVTSYEQYFGPGTRLTVT.

This clone was recorded a few times. This chain links TRBV24-1 with TRBJ2-7; unclear D gene. The V gene's germline CDR1 is KGHDR and CDR2 SFDVKD. The length of the CDR3 is 12 residues. V lost 3 bases, J lost 3 bases, and 5 bases lay in between. The CDR3: CATSDPYYEQYF. In nucleotides, the CDR3 is TGTGCCACCAGTGATCCCTACTACGAGCAGTACTTC.

The chain combines TRBV10-2 with TRBJ1-1; unclear D gene. This CDR3 has 13 residues. V lost 1 base to trimming and J lost 4 bases, with 7 bases between them. CDR1 is WSHSY, CDR2 SAAADI, per germline. CDR3 amino acids: CASSEWSGTEAFF. CDR3 bases: TGCGCCAGCAGTGAGTGGTCCGGCACTGAAGCTTTCTTT.

The CDR3 protein is CASGRGQPTDTQYF. In DNA form, the CDR3 reads TGTGCCAGCGGGAGGGGGCAACCCACAGATACGCAGTATTTT. This chain connects TRBV2 to TRBJ2-3; D may correspond to TRBD1 or TRBD2 (7 bases each). Germline CDR1 and CDR2: SNHLY and FYNNEI. Trimming removed 8 bases from V and 2 bases from J, with 14 bases in between. The CDR3 sequence is 14 residues long.

J is TRBJ2-1 and V is TRBV13, with 13 bases matching TRBD2. V lost 5 bases, J lost 1 base, and 5 bases stayed unmatched. Germline CDR1 reads PRHDT; CDR2 reads FYEKMQ (reference sequence). The CDR3 covers 17 residues. The CDR3 sequence: CASSAPTSGGSYNEQFF. In DNA form, the CDR3 reads TGTGCCAGCAGCGCACCGACTAGCGGGGGGTCCTACAATGAGCAGTTCTTC. The full variable domain, in which reference TRBV13 and TRBJ2-1 provide the parts outside the CDR3, is AAGVIQSPRHLIKEKRETATLKCYPIPRHDTVYWYQQGPGQDPQFLISFYEKMQSDKGSIPDRFSAQQFSDYHSELNMSSLELGDSALYFCASSAPTSGGSYNEQFFGPGTRLTVL.

This chain connects TRBV3-1 (or the pseudogene TRBV3-2) to TRBJ1-6; D is unclear. Trimming cost V 0 bases and J 6 bases, with 12 bases left between them. This CDR3 is built from 16 residues. The germline V gene has CDR1 LGHDT and CDR2 YNNKEL (reference sequence). CDR3 nucleotides: TGTGCCAGCAGCCAAGAGGAACAGACTACTAATTCACCCCTCCACTTT. Encoded protein: CASSQEEQTTNSPLHF.

The V and J genes are TRBV6-5 and TRBJ1-2; perhaps TRBD1 as D (6 bases). V shed 6 bases and J shed 4 bases, with 12 bases lying between them. Germline-derived CDR1 and CDR2 are MNHEY and SVGAGI. The CDR3 contains 13 residues. DNA of the CDR3: TGTGCCAGCAGCGTTGAGACAGGCTATGGCTACACCTTC. The encoded protein is CASSVETGYGYTF.

The V gene is TRBV21-1, the J gene TRBJ1-2; the D call in the table, TRBD1, was not verified against the DNA. TRBV21-1 is labeled a pseudogene. The CDR3 is 15 amino acids. The CDR3 reads CASSKQGKGDYGYTF. The CDR3 DNA sequence: TGTGCCAGCAGCAAACAGGGCAAAGGGGACTATGGCTACACCTTC.

The chain links TRBV11-2 to TRBJ2-7, with 7 bases identical to TRBD1. CDR1 is SGHAT and CDR2 is FQNNGV in the germline V gene. This CDR3 region has 15 residues. V trimming: 4 bases; J trimming: 1 base; junction bases outside the gene matches: 7. For the CDR3, the DNA is TGTGCCAGCAGCTCCTGGCTGGGACAGTCCTACGAGCAGTACTTC. It specifies CASSSWLGQSYEQYF.

This sequence joins TRBV11-2 and TRBJ2-6, with D possibly TRBD1 on 5 matching bases. Germline V CDR1 and CDR2: SGHAT, FQNNGV. The CDR3 runs 19 residues. Deletions cut 1 base from V and 0 bases from J, with 16 bases between. The CDR3: CASSLVSWGAGSGANVLTF. CDR3 in DNA: TGTGCCAGCAGCTTAGTGAGCTGGGGCGCAGGCTCTGGGGCCAACGTCCTGACTTTC.

This sequence joins TRBV19 and TRBJ2-7; 16 nucleotides agree with TRBD2. The CDR3 covers 15 residues. CDR1 LNHDA and CDR2 SQIVND come from the germline V gene (reference sequence). After removal of 7 bases from V and 7 bases from J, the junction contained 7 bases not matched to a gene. The CDR3 bases are TGTGCCAGTATTGGGACTAGCGGGGGGGCCTTAGAGCAGTACTTC. It specifies CASIGTSGGALEQYF.

The J gene is TRBJ1-2, the V gene TRBV5-1; TRBD1 is a possible D gene (6 bases). Between the trimmed V and J ends, which lost 5 bases and 2 bases, there was a span of 16 bases. From germline, CDR1 is SGHRS and CDR2 YFSETQ. The CDR3 has 15 residues. The CDR3 DNA follows: TGCGCCAGCAGGGAAGGGGGAAACTTAAACTATGGCTACACCTTC. Its translation is CASREGGNLNYGYTF. The entire variable domain, with the rest obtained from reference TRBV5-1 and TRBJ1-2, is as follows: KAGVTQTPRYLIKTRGQQVTLSCSPISGHRSVSWYQQTPGQGLQFLFEYFSETQRNKGNFPGRFSGRQFSNSRSEMNVSTLELGDSALYLCASREGGNLNYGYTFGSGTRLTVV.

The chain uses TRBV10-2 and TRBJ1-4; D may be TRBD1 (6 bases). Trimming took off 9 bases at V and 4 bases at J, with 18 bases between the two ends. The length of the CDR3 is 15 residues. Germline CDR1 reads WSHSY; CDR2 reads SAAADI. CDR3 sequence reads: CASALRDNHNEKLFF. The CDR3 coding sequence is TGCGCCAGTGCTCTGCGGGACAACCATAATGAAAAACTGTTTTTT.

The genes are TRBV7-6 and TRBJ2-7; 8 bases agree with TRBD1. The V and J ends lost 5 bases and 4 bases, in that order; junction bases with no gene match: 10. Germline V gene lookup returns CDR1 SGHVS and CDR2 FNYEAQ. This CDR3 spans 15 amino acids. CDR3 amino acids: CASSPGTGSLYEQYF. CDR3 coding DNA: TGTGCCAGCAGCCCAGGGACAGGTTCCCTTTACGAGCAGTACTTC.

The CDR3 region is CASSTRPRDQPQHF. The CDR3 bases are TGTGCCAGCAGTACACGCCCCCGAGATCAGCCCCAGCATTTT. The chain uses TRBV2 and TRBJ1-5; D gene unclear. The CDR3 sequence is 14 residues long. V lost 5 bases, J lost 5 bases, and 13 bases lay in between. CDR1 SNHLY and CDR2 FYNNEI come from the germline V gene.

The rearrangement joins TRBV28 to TRBJ1-5, with TRBD1 as a possible D gene (6 bases). CDR1 is MDHEN and CDR2 is SYDVKM in the germline V gene. The CDR3 contains 15 residues. The V gene lost 6 bases and the J gene lost 0 bases, with 12 bases spanning the gap. The CDR3 region has the DNA TGTGCCAGCAGCCCCTGGACAGATAGCAATCAGCCCCAGCATTTT. Translated: CASSPWTDSNQPQHF.